This TCR beta chain came from a study of beta chain features in type 1 diabetes. General study points: Within each of all four CD4+ subsets, Type 1 diabetes patients had TCRB CDR3s that were moderately but significantly shorter.

This clone was observed a handful of times. Its antigen is unidentified. The germline V gene encodes CDR1 MDHEN and CDR2 SYDVKM. The CDR3 is made up of 12 amino acids. Trimming cost V 4 bases and J 6 bases; bases outside gene matches: 3. The investigators reverse transcribed all of the isolated RNA, so they sequenced expressed TCRB transcripts. The repertoire was sequenced with immunoSEQ multiplex PCR; TCRdb's copy has only in-frame clones and lacks some. In the table there are under 400,000 clones, 10% to 15% of which are singletons. Sequenced sample: naive CD4+ T cells from blood. The receptor comes from a man between 18 and 29 years old in good health. This sequence joins TRBV28 and TRBJ2-7; 7 bases fit TRBD1. In DNA form, the CDR3 reads TGTGCCAGCAGTTCGAGGGGGCTCGAGCAGTACTTC. Protein sequence: CASSSRGLEQYF.